This T cell receptor (beta chain) was recorded in a study of T cell repertoires in cytomegalovirus infection. Study as a whole: TCR beta signatures that were public indicated CMV infection and matching HLA type. Study-wide results and caveats: Clonotype analysis showed dominance of the ex vivo response by HLA-C-restricted CMV-specific TCR beta clonotypes.

As concerns this clonotype: Its antigen is unknown.

MiXCR was run by TCRdb on the reads, yielding one entry per CDR3 protein. The top ten hold around 15% of the sample, which has approximately 1,000,000 distinct CDR3 sequences, around a third seen once. Looked up from germline, CDR1 is MGHRA and CDR2 is YSYEKL. Trimming removed 0 bases from V and 6 bases from J, with 11 bases in between. The CDR3 has 14 amino acids. The chain links TRBV4-1 to TRBJ1-2, with D hard to call. This sequence originates from a human donor in good health (CMV status not recorded). Some clones in this sample may be carry-over from other donors' samples. This material consisted of cultured CD8+ T cells from PBMCs, taken from culture after CMV antigen stimulation. CDR3 in DNA: TGCGCCAGCAGCCAAGATGAAGAGGGCGATGGCTACACCTTC. Protein: CASSQDEEGDGYTF.